The 6 T cell receptor beta chains presented below share a single source sample, sequenced in a study of T cell responses to AZD1222 COVID-19 vaccine. This table comes from immunoSEQ multiplex PCR, and its TCRdb copy is limited to in-frame clones, with some not included. The table shows about 180,000 clones, with 85% to 90% occurring only once. The source material was peripheral blood, sampled on day 0 of AZD1222 vaccination. Every receptor here comes from an adult in good health.

This clone was found a few times. This chain joins TRBV19 and TRBJ1-1, with a possible D match to TRBD1 (6 bases). Trimming took 5 bases from V and 11 from J, leaving 12 bases between them. The CDR3 totals 11 residues. Germline V gives CDR1 LNHDA, CDR2 SQIVND (reference sequence). The CDR3 sequence: CASSYPGVAFF. The CDR3 DNA follows: TGTGCCAGTAGTTATCCAGGGGTCGCTTTCTTT.

The CDR3 region has the DNA TGTGCCACCGGGACAGACTATGGCTACACCTTC. Translation: CATGTDYGYTF. The gene calls are TRBV24-1 and TRBJ1-2; TRBD1 matches at 7 bases. CDR3 size: 11 residues. After removal of 9 bases from V and 3 bases from J, the junction contained 0 bases not matched to a gene. Germline CDR1 KGHDR, CDR2 SFDVKD.

This sequence joins TRBV20-1 and TRBJ2-1, with D perhaps assigned TRBD1 or TRBD2 (5 bases each). Deletions cut 5 bases from V and 10 bases from J, with 12 bases between. The CDR3 has 11 residues. Germline CDR1 reads DFQATT; CDR2 reads SNEGSKA (reference sequence). CDR3 sequence reads: CSAPLGEEQFF. For the CDR3, the DNA is TGCAGTGCTCCTCTGGGGGAAGAGCAGTTCTTC.

For this clone: Other DNA sequences in this sample translate to the same CDR3. This sequence joins TRBV14 and TRBJ2-7; no definite D call. V dropped 1 base and J dropped 7 bases, with 5 bases sitting between them. Germline lookup yields CDR1 SGHDN and CDR2 FVKESK. The CDR3 contains 11 residues. The CDR3 region has the DNA TGTGCCAGCAGCCAAGGAGGAGAGCAGTACTTC. It encodes CASSQGGEQYF.

This rearrangement joins TRBV9 to TRBJ2-7, with TRBD2 as a possible D gene (6 bases). Trimming removed 4 bases at V and 4 bases at J, with 12 bases between. Per germline, CDR1 SGDLS and CDR2 YYNGEE. The CDR3 covers 13 residues. The CDR3 here is CASSPGGVYEQYF. The CDR3 DNA reads TGTGCCAGCAGCCCCGGGGGAGTTTACGAGCAGTACTTC.

This clone came up a few times. V and J are TRBV6-5 and TRBJ1-5; 9 bases are a match to TRBD1. With V trimmed by 6 bases and J by 3 bases, 6 bases remained unmatched. The CDR3 contains 15 residues. Germline V gives CDR1 MNHEY, CDR2 SVGAGI. CDR3 nucleotide sequence: TGTGCCAGCAGCCCACAGGGGGCCAACAATCAGCCCCAGCATTTT. Encoded protein: CASSPQGANNQPQHF.